The table lists the clone carrying this T cell receptor (beta chain) with a few counts. PCR was performed a second time for about 7 to 11 cycles using a sample-barcoded 5' primer and a J-beta primer mix. TCRdb re-called the 5' RACE reads through MiXCR, storing one row per CDR3 protein. The sample records 450,000 to 650,000 distinct CDR3 sequences, 20% to 30% being singletons. The data were taken from a study of blood T cells in healthy people across ages. The CDR3 has 13 residues. CDR1 DFQATT and CDR2 SNEGSKA come from the germline V gene (reference sequence). Trimming left V 5 bases short and J 1 base short, with 9 bases between. In addition, the sample was reused for a study of T cells of mothers and their children.

This receptor was obtained from a boy between 10 and 17 years old in good health. Material for sequencing was blood. The rearrangement joins TRBV20-1 to TRBJ2-4, with D perhaps TRBD2 (6 bases). This CDR3 is CSAGGGAKNIQYF. CDR3 DNA sequence: TGCAGTGCTGGTGGGGGGGCCAAAAACATTCAGTACTTC.